The following is a TCR beta chain sequence with its context. As yet, its antigen is unknown. It was with random hexamers that about 0.45 to 1 ug RNA was reverse transcribed. Amplification of TCR beta CDR3 used immunoSEQ multiplex PCR across 54 Vbeta and 13 Jbeta. TCRdb re-analysed the immunoSEQ multiplex PCR reads in MiXCR, keeping a single row per CDR3 protein. This sample has 150,000 to 200,000 distinct CDR3 sequences, with 94% found just once. The sample originates from a study of CD8 T cells in Susac syndrome. Study-level points and caveats: Susac syndrome CD4+ T cell repertoires showed no clonal expansion.

Sequencing targeted TCR beta in blood CD8+ and CD4+ T cells. Both CD4+ and CD8+ T cells were negatively isolated, and TEMRA cells underwent FACS enrichment. CDR1 is SQVTM, CDR2 ANQGSEA, per germline. This CDR3 is built from 12 residues. V shed 4 bases and J shed 9 bases, with 16 bases lying between them. The genes are TRBV29-1 and TRBJ2-7, with D unresolved. The origin of this receptor is a human donor with Susac syndrome. Material for sequencing was CD4+ T cells from PBMCs. In DNA, the CDR3 is TGCAGCGTTGTCTCCTGGGCTGGGATGCAGTACTTC. Translation gives CSVVSWAGMQYF.